This T cell receptor (beta chain) was documented in a study of blood T cell repertoires in COVID-19. This clone was seen only once. Cohort 3 donors counted as recovered after two negative PCRs, clearance, or resolved symptoms. As originally analysed: Amplifying reference gene primers gave estimates of nucleated cell counts. Using immunoSEQ multiplex PCR, the repertoire was profiled, and TCRdb retains in-frame clones only, with some absent. V and J calls and clone size come straight from that table; D and trimming were deduced from the DNA. The sample contains 150,000 to 200,000 clones, 78% of which appear only once. Trimming took 1 base from V and 5 from J; bases not matched to a gene: 8. Per the germline V gene, CDR1 is SGHAT and CDR2 is FQNNGV. The CDR3 loop spans 18 amino acids.

The source of this sequence is a woman aged 45-65 years who had recovered from COVID-19. V usage is TRBV11-2 and J usage is TRBJ2-3; TRBD2 agrees at 14 bases. The sample was PBMCs or T cells enriched from blood (not recorded which). CDR3 residues: CASSLVPGLAGDGDTQYF. CDR3 nucleotides: TGTGCCAGCAGCTTAGTCCCGGGACTAGCGGGAGACGGAGATACGCAGTATTTT.